One sample yielded the 21 T cell receptor beta chains listed below, sequenced in a study of a mutant IDH1 vaccine in newly diagnosed glioma. TCRdb keeps only in-frame clones here, not all; method: immunoSEQ multiplex PCR. The sample holds roughly 62,000 clones, around 91% seen once. Time point reported: week 11, during vaccination. Each dose of the vaccine consisted of 300 ug of mutant IDH1 20-mer peptide, with topical imiquimod. Their recognized antigens are unknown. This specimen consisted of PBMCs, obtained from a glioma patient whose treatment included an IDH1 peptide vaccine. These receptors came from a man in his forties or fifties with glioma.

V and J are TRBV11-2 and TRBJ2-3; D gene uncertain. The V and J ends lost 0 bases and 4 bases respectively, with 14 bases between them. The CDR3 is made up of 16 amino acids. CDR1 and CDR2 (germline): SGHAT, FQNNGV. The CDR3 spells CASSLEDPRPADTQYF. In nucleotides, the CDR3 is TGTGCCAGCAGCTTAGAAGACCCTAGGCCCGCAGATACGCAGTATTTT. Full variable domain (remainder filled in from reference TRBV11-2 and TRBJ2-3): EAGVAQSPRYKIIEKRQSVAFWCNPISGHATLYWYQQILGQGPKLLIQFQNNGVVDDSQLPKDRFSAERLKGVDSTLKIQPAKLEDSAVYLCASSLEDPRPADTQYFGPGTRLTVL.

The chain has TRBV7-9 and TRBJ2-1; D is perhaps TRBD2 (6 bases). The germline V gene has CDR1 SEHNR and CDR2 FQNEAQ (reference sequence). This CDR3 is built from 12 residues. The V end lost 3 bases, the J end lost 7 bases, and 7 bases lay between the germline ends. The CDR3 DNA follows: TGTGCCAGCAGCTTGGGGAGGAATGAGCAGTTCTTC. Translation gives CASSLGRNEQFF.

This chain joins TRBV6-5 and TRBJ1-3; TRBD1 matches at 8 bases. The CDR3 runs to 15 residues. V trimming: 4 bases; J trimming: 0 bases; junction bases outside the gene matches: 2. The germline gives CDR1 MNHEY, CDR2 SVGAGI. The DNA for the CDR3 is TGTGCCAGCAGTTCCGGACAGGGCTCTGGAAACACCATATATTTT. Its translation: CASSSGQGSGNTIYF.

The J gene is TRBJ2-7, the V gene TRBV5-6; weak D call: TRBD1 (5 bases). Germline V gene sequence: CDR1 SGHDT, CDR2 YYEEEE. The germline V and J ends were trimmed by 3 bases and 3 bases, with 13 bases remaining between them. CDR3 size: 14 residues. DNA of the CDR3: TGTGCCAGCAGCTATACGATGCAGGGCTACGAGCAGTACTTC. Translated: CASSYTMQGYEQYF.

This CDR3 is CASSESSVTDTQYF. The CDR3 nucleotides are TGCGCCAGCAGTGAGTCGTCAGTCACAGATACGCAGTATTTT. The V gene is TRBV10-2, the J gene TRBJ2-3, with D unresolved. The germline V gene has CDR1 WSHSY and CDR2 SAAADI. CDR3 length: 14 residues. V dropped 0 bases and J dropped 2 bases, with 6 bases sitting between them.

The rearrangement links TRBV5-4 to TRBJ1-3; 8 bases map to TRBD1. The CDR3 is 16 residues long. Trimming removed 10 bases from V and 0 bases from J; junction bases left unmatched: 12. CDR1 is SGHNT, CDR2 YYREEE, per germline (reference sequence). Here the CDR3 reads CAGTSGGPFSGNTIYF. The CDR3 DNA reads as TGTGCCGGTACTTCAGGGGGCCCCTTCTCTGGAAACACCATATATTTT.

CDR3 coding DNA: TGTGCCAGTAGTGCGTGTATGGGAGGGGGCGCCTGCACAGATACGCAGTATTTT. Translation gives CASSACMGGGACTDTQYF. V is TRBV19 and J is TRBJ2-3, with D possibly being TRBD1 or TRBD2 (7 bases each). Germline values: CDR1 LNHDA, CDR2 SQIVND (reference sequence). Trimming shortened V by 5 bases and J by 1 base, and 22 bases separated the two germline ends. The CDR3 length is 18 residues.

V usage is TRBV5-6 and J usage is TRBJ2-7, with D possibly called TRBD1 or TRBD2 (5 bases each). The V gene's germline CDR1 is SGHDT and CDR2 YYEEEE. This CDR3 comprises 14 residues. V dropped 3 bases and J dropped 3 bases, with 13 bases sitting between them. The CDR3 nucleotides read TGTGCCAGCAGCTCCGGGGACGGGCACTACGAGCAGTACGTC. Its translation: CASSSGDGHYEQYV.

This clone occurred a few times. The gene calls are TRBV7-8 and TRBJ2-2; TRBD2 might be the D (5 bases). V lost 11 bases and J lost 3, with 19 bases in between. Looked up from germline, CDR1 is SGHVS and CDR2 is FQNEAQ. The CDR3 extends over 15 amino acids. The CDR3 coding sequence is TGTGCCGGTTGGGGTGTTGGGAGACACACCGGGGAGCTGTTTTTT. This translates into CAGWGVGRHTGELFF.

The chain links TRBV27 to TRBJ1-2, with D perhaps matching TRBD1 (6 bases). Trimming cost V 2 bases and J 2 bases, with 18 bases left between them. Germline values: CDR1 MNHEY, CDR2 SMNVEV (reference sequence). The CDR3 length is 17 residues. CDR3 sequence reads: CASSLMSRGPANYGYTF. The CDR3 nucleotides read TGTGCCAGCAGTTTAATGAGTCGGGGGCCGGCCAACTATGGCTACACCTTC.

This clone turned up a few times. This rearrangement joins TRBV30 to TRBJ1-5; D is unresolved. Germline V gives CDR1 GTSNPN, CDR2 SVGIG (reference sequence). V lost 0 bases to trimming and J lost 4 bases, with 13 bases between them. The CDR3 is made up of 15 amino acids. The CDR3, as DNA: TGTGCCTGGAGTGTGGGGTCCCAACCTAATCAGCCCCAGCATTTT. This encodes CAWSVGSQPNQPQHF. Drawing the rest from reference TRBV30 and TRBJ1-5, the complete variable domain is SQTIHQWPATLVQPVGSPLSLECTVEGTSNPNLYWYRQAAGRGLQLLFYSVGIGQISSEVPQNLSASRPQDRQFILSSKKLLLSDSGFYLCAWSVGSQPNQPQHFGDGTRLSIL.

This chain joins TRBV5-1 and TRBJ1-5; the D is unclear. The V gene lost 8 bases and the J gene lost 2 bases, with 5 bases spanning the gap. The CDR3 consists of 11 residues. Germline V gene lookup returns CDR1 SGHRS and CDR2 YFSETQ. CDR3 coding DNA: TGCGCCAGACAGTGCAATCAGCCCCAGCATTTT. It codes for CARQCNQPQHF. Filled out from reference TRBV5-1 and TRBJ1-5, the complete variable domain reads KAGVTQTPRYLIKTRGQQVTLSCSPISGHRSVSWYQQTPGQGLQFLFEYFSETQRNKGNFPGRFSGRQFSNSRSEMNVSTLELGDSALYLCARQCNQPQHFGDGTRLSIL.

This chain links TRBV7-2 with TRBJ1-2; TRBD1 might be the D (5 bases). The CDR3 has 16 residues. The V end lost 2 bases, the J end lost 5 bases, and 18 bases lay between the germline ends. Looked up from germline, CDR1 is SGHTA and CDR2 is FQGNSA. Written as DNA, the CDR3 is TGTGCCAGCAGCTTAAATTGGGGCAGAGACGGGTATGGCTACACCTTC. Amino acid sequence: CASSLNWGRDGYGYTF.

V is TRBV6-5 and J is TRBJ1-4, with 7 bases identical to TRBD1. The germline V gene has CDR1 MNHEY and CDR2 SVGAGI. CDR3 size: 15 residues. V shed 6 bases and J 3 bases; nucleotides not matched to a gene: 7. The CDR3 protein is CASSSDREANEKLFF. In nucleotides, the CDR3 is TGTGCCAGCAGCTCAGACAGGGAGGCTAATGAAAAACTGTTTTTT.

The chain employs TRBV11-2 and TRBJ2-7; the match to TRBD1 covers 7 bases. The ends lost 5 bases at V and 4 bases at J; junction bases unmatched: 11. This CDR3 spans 15 amino acids. Germline lookup yields CDR1 SGHAT and CDR2 FQNNGV. The CDR3 loop reads CASSPGPTGAYEQYF. DNA for the CDR3: TGTGCCAGCAGCCCCGGACCTACAGGGGCTTACGAGCAGTACTTC.

In its sample, this clone was seen a few times. The rearrangement uses TRBV5-5 and TRBJ1-2; D is perhaps TRBD1 (6 bases). Trimming cost V 4 bases and J 2 bases, with 12 bases left between them. This CDR3 region has 14 residues. Germline CDR1 is SGHKS and CDR2 is YYEKEE (reference sequence). The CDR3: CASSPGQHNYGYTF. As DNA, the CDR3 is TGTGCCAGCAGCCCAGGACAGCACAACTATGGCTACACCTTC.

The V and J genes are TRBV6-5 and TRBJ1-4; tentative D call: TRBD1 (5 bases). The V gene lost 8 bases and the J gene lost 8 bases, with 15 bases spanning the gap. The CDR3 covers 13 residues. Per germline, CDR1 MNHEY and CDR2 SVGAGI. Written as DNA, the CDR3 is TGTGCCAGCGGGGGACCGTTGAAGGAAAAACTGTTTTTT. It encodes CASGGPLKEKLFF.

V and J are TRBV4-2 and TRBJ2-2, with TRBD2 identical over 8 bases. Looked up from germline, CDR1 is LGHNA and CDR2 is YNFKEQ. V shed 0 bases and J 5 bases; nucleotides not matched to a gene: 11. The CDR3 length is 18 residues. The CDR3 DNA sequence: TGTGCCAGCAGCCAAGATTTGAGCGGGAGAGGTTGGACCGGGGAGCTGTTTTTT. It yields the protein CASSQDLSGRGWTGELFF.

The chain recombines TRBV6-4 with TRBJ2-1; 11 bases line up with TRBD2. There are 17 residues in the CDR3. The V segment lost 6 bases and the J segment 5 bases; nucleotides outside the gene matches: 12. The V gene's germline CDR1 is MRHNA and CDR2 SNTAGT. The CDR3 DNA follows: TGTGCCAGCAGGCCGGAACTAGCGGGAGATGGAAACAATGAGCAGTTCTTC. It translates to CASRPELAGDGNNEQFF.

This rearrangement joins TRBV5-1 to TRBJ2-6, with unresolved D. Germline-derived CDR1 and CDR2 are SGHRS and YFSETQ. The CDR3 runs to 17 residues. The V and J ends lost 3 bases and 1 base respectively, with 14 bases between them. The DNA of the CDR3 is TGCGCCAGCAGCTCAGGATCAAGCCCGTCTGGGGCCAACGTCCTGACTTTC. Translation gives CASSSGSSPSGANVLTF.

The chain couples TRBV28 to TRBJ2-3; a weak D match, TRBD2 (6 bases). V was shortened by 5 bases and J by 4 bases, with 22 bases between the two germline ends. The CDR3 sequence is 17 residues long. Germline CDR1 and CDR2: MDHEN and SYDVKM. The CDR3, as DNA: TGTGCCAGCAGTATCCCGCCGGGGGTTGGGAGGCCAGATACGCAGTATTTT. This translates into CASSIPPGVGRPDTQYF.